The clone carrying this T cell receptor (beta chain) has a count of ten or more. As yet, its antigen is unknown. Each sample yielded at least 6 million isolated PBMCs. In germline, CDR1 is MDHEN, CDR2 SYDVKM. After removal of 6 bases from V and 4 bases from J, the junction contained 7 bases not matched to a gene. CDR3 length: 14 residues. The use of a sample-barcoded 5' primer and a J-beta primer mix characterized a second PCR of roughly 7 to 11 cycles. From the 5' RACE reads, TCRdb called clonotypes with MiXCR, one entry per CDR3 protein. This sample has hundreds of thousands of distinct CDR3 sequences; under 25% occur once, and the top ten carry roughly 3.6%. This specimen comes from a study of blood T cells in healthy people across ages. Study-wide findings and caveats: Compared with aged donors, long-lived donors showed fewer expanded clones, suggesting selection. Researchers judged that diversity estimates from one million T cells fell short of true values.

The material sequenced was blood. The gene calls are TRBV28 and TRBJ1-2; 8 nucleotides agree with TRBD1. The sequence came from a man in his 70s in good health. The chain's CDR3 is CASRKTGVAYGYTF. CDR3 DNA: TGTGCCAGCAGAAAGACAGGGGTCGCCTATGGCTACACCTTC.